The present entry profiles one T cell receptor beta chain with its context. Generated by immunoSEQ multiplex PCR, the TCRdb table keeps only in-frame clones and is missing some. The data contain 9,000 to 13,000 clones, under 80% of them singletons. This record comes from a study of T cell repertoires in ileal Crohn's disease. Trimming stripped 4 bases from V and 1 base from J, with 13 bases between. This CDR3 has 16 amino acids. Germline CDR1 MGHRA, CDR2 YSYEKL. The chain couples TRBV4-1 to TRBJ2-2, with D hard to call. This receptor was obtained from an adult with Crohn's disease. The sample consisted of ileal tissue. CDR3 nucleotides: TGCGCCAGCAGCCCCCCGCCGACAATGAACACCGGGGAGCTGTTTTTT. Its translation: CASSPPPTMNTGELFF.